This entry is about one T cell receptor beta chain. What it binds is unknown. The entry originates in a study of cytomegalovirus exposure and HLA in healthy donors. Study-wide findings and caveats: Most TCRs appeared rarely, but some public TCRs recurred in many donors.

It was with 60 Vbeta and 13 Jbeta primers that the PCR ran. Clones were sequenced by immunoSEQ multiplex PCR, and TCRdb holds only the in-frame ones, with some missing. Seen here are under 200,000 clones, about four fifths observed once, and the top ten hold approximately 0.39%. J gave up 3 bases and V 0 bases, and 3 bases lay outside the gene matches. The CDR3 extends over 16 amino acids. In germline, CDR1 is MNHEY, CDR2 SMNVEV (reference sequence). Sequenced: PBMCs. The genes are TRBV27 and TRBJ2-7; 12 bases align to TRBD2. The clonotype was recovered from a male donor in good health and CMV-seropositive. This CDR3 is CASSLSTSGRSYEQYF. CDR3 in DNA: TGTGCCAGCAGTTTATCGACTAGCGGGAGAAGCTACGAGCAGTACTTC.